Listed here are 30 T cell receptor beta chains from one sample, sequenced in a study of T-cell memory formation after mild COVID-19. TCRdb redid the calling of the 5' RACE reads with MiXCR, one entry per CDR3 protein. There are around 500,000 distinct CDR3 sequences in the sample; 15% to 20% occur only once, and more than 9% lies in the top ten. Sequencing input: PBMCs or a T cell subset sorted from them (not recorded which). These receptors originate from an adult woman who had mild COVID-19 (a few samples of this study predate the infection). Cell type and time point are not known.

This clonotype was counted many times. The chain uses TRBV20-1 and TRBJ2-7, with D possibly matching TRBD1 (5 bases). The germline gives CDR1 DFQATT, CDR2 SNEGSKA (reference sequence). The CDR3 runs to 14 residues. Trimming stripped 0 bases from V and 3 bases from J, with 12 bases between. The CDR3 region is CSARDPTVGYEQYF. The CDR3 DNA is TGCAGTGCTAGAGATCCGACAGTGGGCTACGAGCAGTACTTC.

This chain joins TRBV5-1 and TRBJ2-5; no clear D gene. In germline, CDR1 is SGHRS, CDR2 YFSETQ. Deletions cut 3 bases from V and 2 bases from J, with 5 bases between. This CDR3 contains 12 residues. CDR3 DNA sequence: TGCGCCAGCAGCTCCCAGCAAGAGACCCAGTACTTC. It yields the protein CASSSQQETQYF.

This clonotype was counted at least ten times. A junction end diverges from the germline sequence, so it may reflect a read error. The CDR3 coding sequence is TGTGCCAGCAGCTTAGGGGGTGCGGGGGCCAACGTCCTGACTTTC. It yields the protein CASSLGGAGANVLTF. The rearrangement uses TRBV12-3 or TRBV12-4 and TRBJ2-6; possibly TRBD1 for D (6 bases). This CDR3 comprises 15 residues.

This clonotype was detected a few times. The chain carries TRBV20-1 and TRBJ1-6, with 9 bases lining up with TRBD1. The germline CDR1 and CDR2 sequences are DFQATT and SNEGSKA (reference sequence). This CDR3 spans 16 amino acids. Losses at the gene ends were 0 bases for V and 7 bases for J; bases not matched to a gene: 7. CDR3 nucleotide sequence: TGCAGTGCTAGAGATCTCGTCGGACAGGGGAATTCACCCCTCCACTTT. Translated, it gives CSARDLVGQGNSPLHF.

This clonotype was detected many times. This chain connects TRBV7-9 to TRBJ2-2; 7 bases align to TRBD1. The CDR3 is made up of 16 amino acids. CDR1 SEHNR and CDR2 FQNEAQ come from the germline V gene (reference sequence). The J segment lost 1 base and the V segment lost 5 bases, leaving 7 bases of the junction unmatched. The chain's CDR3 is CASSQYGTENTGELFF. CDR3 sequence (DNA): TGTGCCAGCAGCCAATACGGGACAGAGAACACCGGGGAGCTGTTTTTT.

This clonotype was observed a few times. This rearrangement joins TRBV6-2 or TRBV6-3 to TRBJ2-2; possible D gene TRBD1, 6 bases. Germline lookup yields CDR1 MNHEY and CDR2 SVGEGT. The CDR3 totals 13 residues. V was clipped by 7 bases and J by 6 bases, with 12 bases between them. This CDR3 reads CASIRTVSGELFF. For the CDR3, the DNA is TGTGCCAGCATTCGGACAGTATCCGGGGAGCTGTTTTTT.

This clonotype has just a few counts. V is TRBV20-1 and J is TRBJ2-7; D call uncertain. The CDR3 is 12 amino acids. V lost 3 bases and J lost 2, with 8 bases in between. The V gene's germline CDR1 is DFQATT and CDR2 SNEGSKA (reference sequence). CDR3 sequence (DNA): TGCAGTGCTAGGCTGGGAACCTACGAGCAGTACTTC. As protein: CSARLGTYEQYF.

This clonotype was seen only a few times. The J gene is TRBJ1-1, the V gene TRBV6-6; 11 positions match TRBD1. Germline assignment: CDR1 MNHNY and CDR2 SVGAGI (reference sequence). The CDR3 runs to 14 residues. Germline trimming cut 2 bases from V and 8 bases from J; bases unmatched to any gene: 4. Here the CDR3 reads CASSYARDRGEAFF. The CDR3 DNA follows: TGTGCCAGCAGTTACGCCCGGGACAGGGGGGAAGCTTTCTTT.

This chain links TRBV5-1 with TRBJ1-2, with D perhaps TRBD1 (6 bases). The CDR3 loop spans 14 amino acids. CDR1 is SGHRS and CDR2 is YFSETQ in the germline V gene. V was cut by 3 bases and J by 3 bases, with 12 bases left in between. The CDR3 spells CASSSGRGDYGYTF. In DNA, the CDR3 is TGCGCCAGCAGCTCCGGCAGGGGTGACTATGGCTACACCTTC.

The V gene is TRBV6-6, the J gene TRBJ1-1, with D unresolved. The CDR3 contains 17 residues. The germline V gene has CDR1 MNHNY and CDR2 SVGAGI (reference sequence). Trimming pared 2 bases from V and 1 base from J, leaving 17 bases between. The CDR3: CASSYPRTVLGNTEAFF. Here the CDR3 DNA reads TGTGCCAGCAGTTACCCGAGGACTGTACTCGGGAACACTGAAGCTTTCTTT.

The gene calls are TRBV24-1 and TRBJ1-5, with D uncertain. V dropped 2 bases and J dropped 0 bases, with 10 bases sitting between them. This CDR3 comprises 16 residues. In germline, CDR1 is KGHDR, CDR2 SFDVKD. The CDR3 bases are TGTGCCACCAGTGATTACGGCGGTCGTAGCAATCAGCCCCAGCATTTT. Amino acid sequence: CATSDYGGRSNQPQHF.

The sample holds many counts of this clonotype. The J gene is TRBJ2-5, the V gene TRBV7-2, with TRBD2 identical over 7 bases. The V segment lost 3 bases and the J segment 5 bases; nucleotides outside the gene matches: 3. The CDR3 spans 13 residues. Germline CDR1 reads SGHTA; CDR2 reads FQGNSA. The CDR3, as DNA: TGTGCCAGCAGCTTCACCGGGAGGGAGACCCAGTACTTC. Its translation: CASSFTGRETQYF.

This clonotype was seen at least ten times. The chain joins TRBV7-9 to TRBJ1-4; 9 bases map to TRBD1. With V trimmed by 1 base and J by 10 bases, 19 bases remained unmatched. The germline V gene has CDR1 SEHNR and CDR2 FQNEAQ (reference sequence). The CDR3 spans 19 residues. CDR3 protein: CASSLEGQGWPRGSGKLFF. In DNA, the CDR3 is TGTGCCAGCAGCTTAGAGGGACAGGGCTGGCCCCGGGGATCCGGAAAACTGTTTTTT.

CDR3 coding DNA: TGTGCCAGCTCAGGCGGGACAGGGAGATCCGGAAACACCATATATTTT. Its translation is CASSGGTGRSGNTIYF. The chain uses TRBV18 and TRBJ1-3; the match to TRBD1 covers 9 bases. This CDR3 has 16 residues. Germline V lookup: CDR1 KGHSH, CDR2 LQKENI. J gave up 4 bases and V 5 bases, and 9 bases lay outside the gene matches.

The chain couples TRBV12-3 or TRBV12-4 to TRBJ2-3, with D unresolved. Trimming took 6 bases from V and 3 from J, leaving 16 bases between them. This CDR3 comprises 15 residues. The CDR3 sequence: CASRHQDVRTDTQYF. As DNA, the CDR3 is TGTGCCAGCAGACACCAGGACGTGAGGACAGATACGCAGTATTTT.

The rearrangement joins TRBV11-2 to TRBJ2-5; 16 nucleotides line up with TRBD2. The CDR3 is made up of 18 amino acids. Germline V gene data show CDR1 as SGHAT and CDR2 as FQNNGV. Trimming at V came to 4 bases and at J to 1 base, leaving 6 bases not matched to a gene. The CDR3 nucleotides are TGTGCCAGCAGCTCCCCGGGACTAGCGGGGGGGCCCCAAGAGACCCAGTACTTC. Protein: CASSSPGLAGGPQETQYF.

V is TRBV20-1 and J is TRBJ2-3; D call uncertain. The CDR3 is 15 residues long. Germline loops: CDR1 DFQATT, CDR2 SNEGSKA (reference sequence). V was pared by 0 bases and J by 6 bases, with 16 bases between. The CDR3 region is CSARDFGDHIDTQYF. DNA of the CDR3: TGCAGTGCTAGAGATTTTGGGGATCACATTGATACGCAGTATTTT.

This clonotype was counted a few times. The chain links TRBV10-3 to TRBJ2-5, with TRBD1 matching over 9 bases. Germline assignment: CDR1 ENHRY and CDR2 SYGVKD. The CDR3 sequence is 13 residues long. The V gene end was trimmed by 6 bases and the J gene end by 5 bases; junction bases not matched to a gene: 4. CDR3 sequence: CAISRTGVETQYF. The CDR3 region has the DNA TGTGCCATCAGCCGGACAGGGGTTGAGACCCAGTACTTC.

The sample holds a few counts of this clonotype. V is TRBV4-3 and J is TRBJ1-6; no definite D call. The CDR3 is 15 amino acids. Germline assignment: CDR1 LGHNA and CDR2 YSLEER. The V end was cut by 4 bases, the J end by 5 bases, with 12 bases between. CDR3 region: CASSREEGNNSPLHF. Here the CDR3 DNA reads TGCGCCAGCAGCCGCGAGGAAGGAAATAATTCACCCCTCCACTTT.

A few counts support this clonotype. CDR3 region: CASSDGGSYGTEAFF. The CDR3 DNA follows: TGTGCCAGCAGTGATGGAGGGTCTTACGGGACTGAAGCTTTCTTT. This chain connects TRBV6-1 to TRBJ1-1; D not certain. Germline values: CDR1 MNHNS, CDR2 SASEGT. This CDR3 is built from 15 residues. V lost 3 bases and J lost 5, with 16 bases in between.

The table lists this clonotype with a few counts. The chain recombines TRBV6-5 with TRBJ1-2; no firm D call. CDR3 length: 13 residues. Germline V gene sequence: CDR1 MNHEY, CDR2 SVGAGI. V lost 8 bases and J lost 2, with 12 bases in between. In DNA form, the CDR3 reads TGTGCCAGCGGGTCCGTCTCCAACTATGGCTACACCTTC. Protein sequence: CASGSVSNYGYTF.

The J gene is TRBJ2-1, the V gene TRBV5-1; 12 bases map to TRBD2. This CDR3 is 19 amino acids long. CDR1 is SGHRS, CDR2 YFSETQ, per germline. V shed 7 bases, J shed 5 bases, and the junction held 19 bases outside the gene matches. The CDR3 here is CASGRRLAGALIRDNEQFF. In DNA form, the CDR3 reads TGCGCCAGCGGACGACGACTAGCGGGGGCCTTAATTCGGGACAATGAGCAGTTCTTC. Drawing the rest from reference TRBV5-1 and TRBJ2-1, the complete variable domain is KAGVTQTPRYLIKTRGQQVTLSCSPISGHRSVSWYQQTPGQGLQFLFEYFSETQRNKGNFPGRFSGRQFSNSRSEMNVSTLELGDSALYLCASGRRLAGALIRDNEQFFGPGTRLTVL.

This chain joins TRBV6-2 or TRBV6-3 and TRBJ1-1; D may be TRBD1 (5 bases). This CDR3 region has 14 residues. The V end lost 6 bases, the J end lost 5 bases, and 16 bases lay between the germline ends. Per the germline V gene, CDR1 is MNHEY and CDR2 is SVGEGT. This CDR3 is CASSSGGEGTEAFF. The CDR3 nucleotides are TGTGCCAGCAGCTCCGGGGGAGAAGGGACTGAAGCTTTCTTT.

CDR3 loop: CATWTGGGNIQYF. The CDR3 DNA reads as TGTGCCACCTGGACAGGGGGCGGAAACATTCAGTACTTC. The rearrangement joins TRBV6-6 to TRBJ2-4; TRBD1 aligns across 11 bases. CDR3 length: 13 amino acids. CDR1 is MNHNY, CDR2 SVGAGI, per germline (reference sequence). J gave up 6 bases and V 10 bases, and 5 bases lay outside the gene matches.

The rearrangement uses TRBV20-1 and TRBJ1-6, with 9 nucleotides matching TRBD1. Germline trimming cut 8 bases from V and 7 bases from J; bases unmatched to any gene: 3. The CDR3 is made up of 12 amino acids. Germline CDR1 DFQATT, CDR2 SNEGSKA (reference sequence). The CDR3 spells CSCGQGNSPLHF. In DNA form, the CDR3 reads TGCAGTTGCGGACAGGGGAATTCACCCCTCCACTTT.

The chain carries TRBV5-6 and TRBJ2-3, with 10 bases fitting TRBD2. The germline V gene has CDR1 SGHDT and CDR2 YYEEEE. The CDR3 totals 17 residues. Trimming at V came to 6 bases and at J to 2 bases, leaving 12 bases not matched to a gene. The CDR3 DNA sequence: TGTGCCAGCACGTTGGGGCTAGCGGGAGCACCCACAGATACGCAGTATTTT. Amino acid sequence: CASTLGLAGAPTDTQYF.

J is TRBJ2-3 and V is TRBV18; TRBD2 matches 8 bases. The CDR3 is 16 amino acids. With 6 bases clipped from V and 4 bases from J, the junction kept 12 bases outside the gene matches. The germline gives CDR1 KGHSH, CDR2 LQKENI. The CDR3 spells CASSTFSGEVSDTQYF. The CDR3 region has the DNA TGTGCCAGCTCGACCTTTAGCGGGGAAGTATCAGATACGCAGTATTTT.

In this sample, this clonotype turned up a few times. The rearrangement uses TRBV5-1 and TRBJ2-3; TRBD2 agrees at 7 bases. The germline V gene has CDR1 SGHRS and CDR2 YFSETQ. With V trimmed by 2 bases and J by 3 bases, 12 bases remained unmatched. The CDR3 spans 17 residues. The chain's CDR3 is CASSLRPSGVGTDTQYF. The DNA for the CDR3 is TGCGCCAGCAGCTTAAGGCCCAGCGGGGTAGGGACAGATACGCAGTATTTT.

The rearrangement uses TRBV2 and TRBJ1-5; D is perhaps TRBD1 (5 bases). Deletions cut 6 bases from V and 1 base from J, with 16 bases between. CDR1 and CDR2 from the germline V gene are SNHLY and FYNNEI. The CDR3 has 16 amino acids. CDR3 in amino acids: CASRARGGISNQPQHF. The CDR3, as DNA: TGTGCCAGCAGGGCCCGGGGGGGAATAAGCAATCAGCCCCAGCATTTT.

This clonotype was detected many times. The rearrangement joins TRBV18 to TRBJ2-7; D not resolved. The CDR3 spans 12 residues. V was shortened by 0 bases and J by 6 bases, with 6 bases between the two germline ends. Germline V lookup: CDR1 KGHSH, CDR2 LQKENI. CDR3 DNA sequence: TGTGCCAGCTCACCACCCCATGGCGAGCAGTACTTC. Its protein product is CASSPPHGEQYF.